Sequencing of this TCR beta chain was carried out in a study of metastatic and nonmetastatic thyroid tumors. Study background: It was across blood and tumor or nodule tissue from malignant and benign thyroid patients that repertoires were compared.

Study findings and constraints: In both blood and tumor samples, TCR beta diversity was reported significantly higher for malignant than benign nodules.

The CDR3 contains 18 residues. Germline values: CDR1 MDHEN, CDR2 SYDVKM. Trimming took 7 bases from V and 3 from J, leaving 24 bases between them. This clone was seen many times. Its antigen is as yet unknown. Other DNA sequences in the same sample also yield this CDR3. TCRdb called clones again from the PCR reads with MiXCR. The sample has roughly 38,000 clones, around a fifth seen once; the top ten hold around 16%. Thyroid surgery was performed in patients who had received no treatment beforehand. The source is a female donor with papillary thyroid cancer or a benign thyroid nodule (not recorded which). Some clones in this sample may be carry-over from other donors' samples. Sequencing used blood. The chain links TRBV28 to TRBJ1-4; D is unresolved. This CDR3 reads CASTRRGSSRSANEKLFF. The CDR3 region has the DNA TGTGCCAGCACCCGGCGGGGTTCGTCGAGAAGCGCTAATGAAAAACTGTTTTTT.